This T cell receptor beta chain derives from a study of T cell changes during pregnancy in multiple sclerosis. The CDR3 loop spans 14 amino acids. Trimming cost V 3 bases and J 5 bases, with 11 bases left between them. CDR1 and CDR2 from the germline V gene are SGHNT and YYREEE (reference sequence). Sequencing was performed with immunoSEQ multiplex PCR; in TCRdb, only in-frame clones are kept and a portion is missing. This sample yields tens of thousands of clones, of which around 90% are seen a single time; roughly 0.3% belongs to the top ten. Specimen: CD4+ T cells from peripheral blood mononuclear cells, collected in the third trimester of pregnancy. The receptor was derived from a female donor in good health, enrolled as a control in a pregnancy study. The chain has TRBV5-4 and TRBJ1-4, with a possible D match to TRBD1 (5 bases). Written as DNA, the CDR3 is TGTGCCAGCAGCTCGACAGTAAAAAATGAAAAACTGTTTTTT. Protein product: CASSSTVKNEKLFF.